This T cell receptor beta chain came from a study of T cell responses to AZD1222 COVID-19 vaccine. Overall study findings and caveats: The donors showed a predominance of white British ancestry and of females, with possible underestimation of clonal diversity.

Looked up from germline, CDR1 is LGHDT and CDR2 is YNNKEL (reference sequence). Trimming pared 1 base from V and 6 bases from J, leaving 12 bases between. This CDR3 has 14 residues. Recipients boosted at about 4 weeks or about 12 weeks are pooled. On this clone itself: Its antigen is not identified.

TCRdb's copy holds only in-frame clones and misses some; the assay was immunoSEQ multiplex PCR. The repertoire includes 95,000 to 150,000 clones, about 79% of them detected once, and about 27% sits in the top ten. This material consisted of peripheral blood, taken 28 days after the second AZD1222 dose. V is TRBV3-1 (or the pseudogene TRBV3-2) and J is TRBJ1-1, with D unclear. The TCR comes from an adult who received the AZD1222 COVID-19 vaccine. The CDR3 nucleotides read TGTGCCAGCAGCCAAGCGGATACGGGCTCTGAAGCTTTCTTT. Protein product: CASSQADTGSEAFF.